A selection of T cell receptor beta chains follows, all from one sample in a study of T cell repertoires in cytomegalovirus infection. TCRdb used MiXCR to reprocess the reads, holding one entry per CDR3 protein. The table records around 570,000 distinct CDR3 sequences, 40% of them present only once. Antigens for these TCRs are unknown. The sample in question was cultured PBMCs, obtained from culture after CMV antigen stimulation. The source is a human donor in good health (CMV status not recorded). Some clones in this sample may be carry-over from other donors' samples. Each CDR3 is given with its conserved first and last residue. The order of the fields is clone size, V gene, J gene, D gene, CDR3 DNA, CDR3 protein. D genes are given only for firm matches. Clone size appears in some rows only: once, few, many, or a class for an expanded clone.

abundance: few
v_gene: TRBV7-2
j_gene: TRBJ2-3
d_gene: TRBD2
CDR3nt: TGTGCCAGCAGCTCCCCGGGACTAGCTTGGCATACGCAGTATTTT
CDR3aa: CASSSPGLAWHTQYF

abundance: NA
v_gene: TRBV7-6
j_gene: TRBJ1-1
d_gene: TRBD1
CDR3nt: TGTGCCAGCAGCGGAGGGGCTCTGGGACAGGGGGCCCCTGAAGCTTTCTTT
CDR3aa: CASSGGALGQGAPEAFF

abundance: NA
v_gene: TRBV5-1
j_gene: TRBJ2-1
d_gene: TRBD2
CDR3nt: TGCGCCAGCAGCTTGGGTAGCGGGAGAACCTACAATGAGCAGTTCTTC
CDR3aa: CASSLGSGRTYNEQFF

abundance: NA
v_gene: TRBV4-3
j_gene: TRBJ2-2
d_gene: TRBD2
CDR3nt: TGCGCCAGCAGCCAAGAACCTCCGAGTCTAGCGGGCCTCACCGGGGAGCTGTTTTTT
CDR3aa: CASSQEPPSLAGLTGELFF

abundance: NA
v_gene: TRBV7-8
j_gene: TRBJ2-1
d_gene: TRBD2
CDR3nt: TGTGCCAGCAGCTTTTGGGCTAGCGGGAAGGATGAGCAGTTCTTC
CDR3aa: CASSFWASGKDEQFF

abundance: NA
v_gene: TRBV28
j_gene: TRBJ1-1
d_gene: TRBD1
CDR3nt: TGTGCCAGCAGTCCCCTAGGACAGGAGGACACTGAAGCTTTCTTT
CDR3aa: CASSPLGQEDTEAFF

abundance: few
v_gene: TRBV12-5
j_gene: TRBJ2-5
d_gene: NA
CDR3nt: TGTGCTAGTGGTCCTAGTGATCAAGAGACCCAGTACTTC
CDR3aa: CASGPSDQETQYF

abundance: few
v_gene: TRBV6-2/TRBV6-3
j_gene: TRBJ2-1
d_gene: TRBD2
CDR3nt: TGTGCCAGCAGTCTCCGGGACTACTATACGCCTAATGAGCAGTTCTTC
CDR3aa: CASSLRDYYTPNEQFF

abundance: NA
v_gene: TRBV7-8
j_gene: TRBJ2-6
d_gene: NA
CDR3nt: TGTGCCAGCAGCCGGACTGGGCGTGGGGCCAACGTCCTGACTTTC
CDR3aa: CASSRTGRGANVLTF

abundance: few
v_gene: TRBV7-8
j_gene: TRBJ2-1
d_gene: NA
CDR3nt: TGTGCCAGCAGCGCAGACTTCGCCTACAATGAGCAGTTCTTC
CDR3aa: CASSADFAYNEQFF